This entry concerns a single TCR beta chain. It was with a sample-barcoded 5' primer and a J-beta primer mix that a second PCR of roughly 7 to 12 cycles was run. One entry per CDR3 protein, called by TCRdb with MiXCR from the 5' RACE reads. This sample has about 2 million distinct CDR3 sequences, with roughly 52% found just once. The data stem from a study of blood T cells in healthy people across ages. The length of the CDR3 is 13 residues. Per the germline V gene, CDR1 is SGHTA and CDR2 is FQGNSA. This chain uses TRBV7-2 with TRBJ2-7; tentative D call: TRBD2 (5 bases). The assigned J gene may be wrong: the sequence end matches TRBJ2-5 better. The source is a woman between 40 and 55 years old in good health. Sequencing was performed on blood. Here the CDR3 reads CASNRRAGGTQYF. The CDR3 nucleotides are TGTGCCAGCAACCGTCGTGCCGGAGGGACCCAGTACTTC.